A selection of T cell receptor beta chains follows, all from one sample in a study of shared clonotypes between healthy human individuals. TCRdb keeps only in-frame clones here, not all; method: immunoSEQ multiplex PCR. The repertoire has approximately 2,300,000 clones, roughly 92% of them found once; the top ten carry 0.3% to 0.45%. The material sequenced was naive CD4+ T cells from PBMCs. The receptor source for this set is a man aged 18 to 35 in good health. Some clones in this sample may be carry-over from other donors' samples. Both conserved end residues are part of each CDR3.

V	J	CDR3
TRBV27	TRBJ2-7	CASSLEAGIRTGGPEQYF
TRBV15	TRBJ2-1	CATSRDRRNEQFF
TRBV5-1	TRBJ1-1	CASSLVTGNSNTEAFF
TRBV2	TRBJ2-5	CASSEGRERLGETQYF
TRBV7-9	TRBJ2-2	CASSLKPGQHPGELFF
TRBV5-1	TRBJ2-2	CASSAGLAGGAGELFF
TRBV19	TRBJ2-2	CASSDYQDTGELFF
TRBV5-6	TRBJ2-7	CASSLGPTRSEQYF
TRBV6-1	TRBJ1-2	CASSEWGGRDGGYTF
TRBV7-9	TRBJ2-3	CASRSDRQTDTQYF
TRBV9	TRBJ2-1	CASSVAPSGIAFF
TRBV7-6	TRBJ1-4	CASSPGQGREKLFF
TRBV7-3	TRBJ1-3	CASSLYGGTSGNTIYF
TRBV9	TRBJ2-7	CASSVEEDGSYEQYF